The 7 T cell receptor beta chains in this list originate from one sample, sequenced in a study of long-term antiretroviral therapy in people with HIV. Samples were assayed with immunoSEQ v3.0 at survey level. The assay was immunoSEQ multiplex PCR, and TCRdb's table has in-frame clones only and misses some. The sample has about 30,000 clones, more than 80% seen once. The sequencing used unsorted PBMCs, collected 5 to 5.5 years after starting antiretroviral therapy. All receptors come from a woman aged 40-49 years with HIV.

The J gene is TRBJ1-2, the V gene TRBV7-2, with 9 bases identical to TRBD1. V lost 3 bases to trimming and J lost 7 bases; unmatched junction nucleotides: 9. Germline assignment: CDR1 SGHTA and CDR2 FQGNSA. The length of the CDR3 is 15 residues. Written as DNA, the CDR3 is TGTGCCAGCAGCTTGCTTGCCGGGGGACAGGGTGGCTACACCTTC. Amino acids: CASSLLAGGQGGYTF.

About this clone itself: The same CDR3 can be traced to other DNA sequences in this sample. The chain carries TRBV29-1 and TRBJ2-7, with 9 bases fitting TRBD1. With V trimmed by 4 bases and J by 2 bases, 3 bases remained unmatched. Looked up from germline, CDR1 is SQVTM and CDR2 is ANQGSEA. The CDR3 is 13 amino acids. CDR3 DNA: TGCAGCGTTGTGGGACAGGGACCCTACGAGCAGTACTTC. It specifies CSVVGQGPYEQYF.

The chain has TRBV5-6 and TRBJ2-2, with TRBD2 matching over 12 bases. The CDR3 runs to 16 residues. The V and J ends lost 4 bases and 4 bases, in that order; junction bases with no gene match: 5. Germline CDR1 reads SGHDT; CDR2 reads YYEEEE. CDR3 bases: TGTGCCAGCAGCCTAGCGGGAGGGCTTGGCACCGGGGAGCTGTTTTTT. This encodes CASSLAGGLGTGELFF.

The chain joins TRBV5-1 to TRBJ1-1; TRBD1 is a possible D gene (5 bases). The germline gives CDR1 SGHRS, CDR2 YFSETQ. This CDR3 contains 13 residues. V gave up 3 bases and J gave up 3 bases, with 9 bases separating them. CDR3 loop: CASSWGGDTEAFF. The DNA for the CDR3 is TGCGCCAGCAGCTGGGGCGGGGACACTGAAGCTTTCTTT.

This clone was picked up one time. This chain connects TRBV19 to TRBJ2-1; the D gene is possibly TRBD1 (6 bases). Germline CDR1 LNHDA, CDR2 SQIVND (reference sequence). V lost 6 bases and J lost 10, with 13 bases in between. The CDR3 has 12 residues. The CDR3 DNA sequence: TGTGCCAGTAGGGACGGACAGCGAGAGCAGTTCTTC. This translates into CASRDGQREQFF.

The CDR3 sequence is CAYPGRGTNYGYTF. Written as DNA, the CDR3 is TGTGCCTATCCAGGAAGAGGGACTAACTATGGCTACACCTTC. The rearrangement links TRBV30 to TRBJ1-2; D gene uncertain. The CDR3 consists of 14 residues. Germline loops: CDR1 GTSNPN, CDR2 SVGIG (reference sequence). V was clipped by 7 bases and J by 0 bases, with 15 bases between them.

The chain's CDR3 is CSVEGASEQYF. As DNA, the CDR3 is TGCAGCGTTGAAGGTGCATCCGAGCAGTACTTC. The V call is TRBV29-1, the J call TRBJ2-7; D is uncertain. Per germline, CDR1 SQVTM and CDR2 ANQGSEA. Trimming left V 1 base short and J 6 bases short, with 7 bases between. This CDR3 is 11 amino acids long.